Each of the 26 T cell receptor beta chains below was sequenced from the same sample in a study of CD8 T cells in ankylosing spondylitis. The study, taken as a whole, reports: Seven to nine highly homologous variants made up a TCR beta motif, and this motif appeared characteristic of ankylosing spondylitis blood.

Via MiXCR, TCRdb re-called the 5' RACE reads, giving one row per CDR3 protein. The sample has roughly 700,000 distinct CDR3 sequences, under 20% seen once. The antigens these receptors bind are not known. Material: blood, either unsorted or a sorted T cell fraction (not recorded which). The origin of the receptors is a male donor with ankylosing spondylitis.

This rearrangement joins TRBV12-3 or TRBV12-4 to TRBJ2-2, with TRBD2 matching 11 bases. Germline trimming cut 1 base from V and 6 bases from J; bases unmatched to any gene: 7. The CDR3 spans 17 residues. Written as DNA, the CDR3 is TGTGCCAGCAGTTTAGGGCTAGCGGGAGGTCGGGCCGGGGAGCTGTTTTTT. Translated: CASSLGLAGGRAGELFF.

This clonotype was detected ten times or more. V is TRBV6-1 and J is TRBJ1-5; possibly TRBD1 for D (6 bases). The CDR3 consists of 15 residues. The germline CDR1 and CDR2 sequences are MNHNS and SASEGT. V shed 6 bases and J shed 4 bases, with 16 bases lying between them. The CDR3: CASSPGGTKNQPQHF. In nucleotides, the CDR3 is TGTGCCAGCAGCCCCGGCGGGACAAAGAATCAGCCCCAGCATTTT.

In nucleotides, the CDR3 is TGCAGTGCGCCCAAAGTTGTGGGGCGGGGGGACTACAATGAGCAGTTCTTC. Translated, it gives CSAPKVVGRGDYNEQFF. V and J are TRBV20-1 and TRBJ2-1; 8 bases fit TRBD2. Losses at the gene ends were 6 bases for V and 3 bases for J; bases not matched to a gene: 16. Germline CDR1 and CDR2: DFQATT and SNEGSKA (reference sequence). The CDR3 loop spans 17 amino acids.

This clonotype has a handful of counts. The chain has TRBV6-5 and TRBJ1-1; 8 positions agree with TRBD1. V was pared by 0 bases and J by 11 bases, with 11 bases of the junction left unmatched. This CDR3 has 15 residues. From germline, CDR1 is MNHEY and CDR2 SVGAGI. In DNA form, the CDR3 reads TGTGCCAGCAGTTACTCGGGACAGGACCACGCGGGGGCTTTCTTT. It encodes CASSYSGQDHAGAFF.

CDR3 amino acids: CAWIPTGTSFNEQFF. In nucleotides, the CDR3 is TGTGCCTGGATCCCCACCGGGACTAGCTTTAATGAGCAGTTCTTC. This chain joins TRBV30 and TRBJ2-1; 9 nucleotides line up with TRBD2. J was trimmed by 7 bases and V by 4 bases; bases with no gene match: 11. This CDR3 contains 15 residues. Germline CDR1 GTSNPN, CDR2 SVGIG (reference sequence).

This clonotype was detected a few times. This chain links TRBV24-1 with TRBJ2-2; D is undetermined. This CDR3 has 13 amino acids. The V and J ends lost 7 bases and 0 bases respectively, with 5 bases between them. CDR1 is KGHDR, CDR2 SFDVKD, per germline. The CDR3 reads CATSPANTGELFF. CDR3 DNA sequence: TGTGCCACCAGCCCCGCGAACACCGGGGAGCTGTTTTTT.

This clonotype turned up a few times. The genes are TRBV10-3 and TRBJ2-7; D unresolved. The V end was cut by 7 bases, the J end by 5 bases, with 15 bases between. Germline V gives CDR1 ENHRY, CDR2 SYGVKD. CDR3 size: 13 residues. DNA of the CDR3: TGTGCCATCACCCGGGCCTCGGAAGACGAGCAGTACTTC. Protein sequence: CAITRASEDEQYF.

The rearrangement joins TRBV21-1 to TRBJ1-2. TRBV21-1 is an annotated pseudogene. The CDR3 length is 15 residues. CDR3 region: CASSEPRAAGYGYTF. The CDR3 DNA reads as TGTGCCAGCAGCGAACCAAGGGCAGCAGGCTATGGCTACACCTTC.

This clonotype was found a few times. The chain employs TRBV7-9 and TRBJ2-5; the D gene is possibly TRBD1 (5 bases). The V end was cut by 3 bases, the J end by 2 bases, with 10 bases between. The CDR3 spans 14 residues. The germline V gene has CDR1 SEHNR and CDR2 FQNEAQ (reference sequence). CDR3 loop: CASSFHDRQETQYF. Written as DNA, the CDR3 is TGTGCCAGCAGCTTTCACGACAGACAAGAGACCCAGTACTTC.

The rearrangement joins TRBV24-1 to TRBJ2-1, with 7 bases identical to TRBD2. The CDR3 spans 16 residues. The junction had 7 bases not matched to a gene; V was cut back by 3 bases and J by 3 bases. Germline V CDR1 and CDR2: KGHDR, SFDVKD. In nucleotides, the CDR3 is TGTGCCACCAGTGATGCCTGGGCGGGGGACTACAATGAGCAGTTCTTC. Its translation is CATSDAWAGDYNEQFF.

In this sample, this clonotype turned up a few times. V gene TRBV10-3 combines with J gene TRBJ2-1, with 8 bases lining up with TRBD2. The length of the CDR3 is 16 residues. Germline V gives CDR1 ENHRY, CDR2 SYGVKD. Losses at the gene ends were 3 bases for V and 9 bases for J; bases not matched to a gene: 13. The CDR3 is CAISDQTGAGEGEQFF. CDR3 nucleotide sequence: TGTGCCATCAGTGATCAGACAGGAGCGGGAGAGGGTGAGCAGTTCTTC.

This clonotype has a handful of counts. The CDR3 sequence is CSARVQGAPTGELFF. CDR3 nucleotides: TGCAGTGCTAGAGTTCAGGGGGCGCCCACCGGGGAGCTGTTTTTT. The J gene is TRBJ2-2, the V gene TRBV20-1, with 8 nucleotides matching TRBD1. This CDR3 comprises 15 residues. V lost 1 base, J lost 4 bases, and 5 bases stayed unmatched. Germline assignment: CDR1 DFQATT and CDR2 SNEGSKA (reference sequence).

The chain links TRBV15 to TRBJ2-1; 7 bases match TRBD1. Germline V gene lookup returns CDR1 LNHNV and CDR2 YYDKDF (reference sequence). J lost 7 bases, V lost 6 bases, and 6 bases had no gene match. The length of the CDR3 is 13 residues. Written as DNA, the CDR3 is TGTGCCACCAGGGTAGGGGGCCGGAATGAGCAGTTCTTC. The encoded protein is CATRVGGRNEQFF.

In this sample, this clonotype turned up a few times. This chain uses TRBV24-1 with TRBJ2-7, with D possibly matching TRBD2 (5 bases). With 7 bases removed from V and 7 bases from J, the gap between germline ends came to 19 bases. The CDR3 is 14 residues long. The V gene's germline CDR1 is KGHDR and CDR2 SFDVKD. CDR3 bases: TGTGCCACCAGCGAGGGTGGACTCGTCTGGGAGCAGTACTTC. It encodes CATSEGGLVWEQYF.

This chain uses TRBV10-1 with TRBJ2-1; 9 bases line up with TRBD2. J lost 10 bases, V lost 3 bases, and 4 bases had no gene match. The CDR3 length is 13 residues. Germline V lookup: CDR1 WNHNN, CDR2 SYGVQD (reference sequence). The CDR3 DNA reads TGCGCCAGCAGTGACGGGACTAGCAGGGAGCAGTTCTTC. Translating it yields CASSDGTSREQFF.

This CDR3 reads CSARVRLAGGDTQYF. Written as DNA, the CDR3 is TGCAGTGCTAGAGTGAGACTAGCGGGAGGGGATACGCAGTATTTT. This rearrangement joins TRBV20-1 to TRBJ2-3; 14 positions agree with TRBD2. The ends lost 1 base at V and 6 bases at J; junction bases unmatched: 3. In germline, CDR1 is DFQATT, CDR2 SNEGSKA (reference sequence). The CDR3 extends over 15 amino acids.

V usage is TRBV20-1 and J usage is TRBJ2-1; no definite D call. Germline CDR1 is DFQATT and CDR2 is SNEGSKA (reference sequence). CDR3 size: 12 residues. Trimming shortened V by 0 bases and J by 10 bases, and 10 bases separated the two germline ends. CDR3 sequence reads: CSARETLREQFF. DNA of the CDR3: TGCAGTGCTAGAGAGACTCTAAGGGAGCAGTTCTTC.

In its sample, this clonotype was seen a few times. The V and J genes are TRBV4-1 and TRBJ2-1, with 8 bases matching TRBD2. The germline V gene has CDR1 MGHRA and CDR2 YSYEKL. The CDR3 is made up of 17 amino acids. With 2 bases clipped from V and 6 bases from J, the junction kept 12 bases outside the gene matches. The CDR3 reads CASSQILGGGPRNEQFF. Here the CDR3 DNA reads TGCGCCAGCAGCCAAATTCTGGGCGGGGGGCCCCGCAATGAGCAGTTCTTC.

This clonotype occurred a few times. Here the CDR3 DNA reads TGTGCCACCAGCTCCTTTCCCTACTACGAGCAGTACTTC. This sequence encodes CATSSFPYYEQYF. The chain is built from TRBV15 and TRBJ2-7; no clear D. Trimming cost V 5 bases and J 3 bases, with 11 bases left between them. This CDR3 contains 13 residues. Per the germline V gene, CDR1 is LNHNV and CDR2 is YYDKDF (reference sequence). The variable domain in full, with the rest retrieved from reference TRBV15 and TRBJ2-7, is DAMVIQNPRYQVTQFGKPVTLSCSQTLNHNVMYWYQQKSSQAPKLLFHYYDKDFNNEADTPDNFQSRRPNTSFCFLDIRSPGLGDTAMYLCATSSFPYYEQYFGPGTRLTVT.

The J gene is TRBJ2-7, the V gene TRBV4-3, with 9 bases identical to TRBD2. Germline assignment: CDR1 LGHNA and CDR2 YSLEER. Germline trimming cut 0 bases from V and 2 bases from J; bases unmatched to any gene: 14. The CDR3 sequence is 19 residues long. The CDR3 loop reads CASSQDSPFTSGRPYEQYF. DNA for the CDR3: TGCGCCAGCAGCCAAGATTCCCCGTTCACTAGCGGGCGACCCTACGAGCAGTACTTC.

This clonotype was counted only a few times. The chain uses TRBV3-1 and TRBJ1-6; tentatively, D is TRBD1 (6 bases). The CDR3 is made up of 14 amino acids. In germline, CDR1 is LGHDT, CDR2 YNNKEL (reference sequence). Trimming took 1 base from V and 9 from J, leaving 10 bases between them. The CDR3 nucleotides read TGTGCCAGCAGCCAAGGTCAGGGGTCTTCACCCCTCCACTTT. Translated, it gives CASSQGQGSSPLHF.

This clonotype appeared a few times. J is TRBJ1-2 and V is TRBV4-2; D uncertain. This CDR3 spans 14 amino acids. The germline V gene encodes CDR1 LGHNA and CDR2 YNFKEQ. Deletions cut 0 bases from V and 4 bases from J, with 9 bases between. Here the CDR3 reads CASSQDLNPYGYTF. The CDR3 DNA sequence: TGTGCCAGCAGCCAAGATTTGAACCCCTATGGCTACACCTTC.

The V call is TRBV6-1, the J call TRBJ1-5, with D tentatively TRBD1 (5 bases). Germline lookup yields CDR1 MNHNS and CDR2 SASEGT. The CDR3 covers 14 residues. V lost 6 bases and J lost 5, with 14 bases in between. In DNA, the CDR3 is TGTGCCAGCAGGGTTGTGGGAGGGGATCAGCCCCAGCATTTT. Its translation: CASRVVGGDQPQHF.

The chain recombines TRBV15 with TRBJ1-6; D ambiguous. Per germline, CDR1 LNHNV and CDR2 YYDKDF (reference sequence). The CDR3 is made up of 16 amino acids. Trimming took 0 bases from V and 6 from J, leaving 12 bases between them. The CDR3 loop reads CATSRDRSAFNSPLHF. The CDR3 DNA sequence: TGTGCCACCAGCAGAGATCGTTCCGCTTTTAATTCACCCCTCCACTTT.

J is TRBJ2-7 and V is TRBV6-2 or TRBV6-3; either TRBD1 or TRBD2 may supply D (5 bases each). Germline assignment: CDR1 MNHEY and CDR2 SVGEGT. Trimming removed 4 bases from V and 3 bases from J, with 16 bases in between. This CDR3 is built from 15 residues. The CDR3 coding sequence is TGTGCCAGCAGTTTGGGGGAACCTAGTGGCTACGAGCAGTACTTC. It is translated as CASSLGEPSGYEQYF.

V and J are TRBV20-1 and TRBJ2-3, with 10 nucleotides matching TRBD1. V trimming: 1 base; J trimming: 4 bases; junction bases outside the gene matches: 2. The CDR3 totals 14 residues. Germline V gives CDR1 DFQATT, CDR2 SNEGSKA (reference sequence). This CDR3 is CSARGGTGADTQYF. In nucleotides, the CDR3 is TGCAGTGCTAGAGGCGGGACAGGGGCAGATACGCAGTATTTT.